The 15 T cell receptor beta chains given below trace back to one sample, sequenced in a study of T cell changes during pregnancy in multiple sclerosis. Using immunoSEQ multiplex PCR, the repertoire was profiled, and TCRdb retains in-frame clones only, with some absent. Of 58,000 or so clones in the sample, around 93% were seen once. The input for sequencing was peripheral blood, taken in the first trimester of pregnancy. These receptors were taken from a female donor with multiple sclerosis, enrolled in a pregnancy study.

The gene calls are TRBV18 and TRBJ2-3; D is uncertain. The CDR3 extends over 13 amino acids. Between the trimmed V and J ends, which lost 10 bases and 1 base, there was a span of 12 bases. Per germline, CDR1 KGHSH and CDR2 LQKENI. The CDR3 DNA is TGTGCCACGAGAGGAATAGGCACAGATACGCAGTATTTT. Translated: CATRGIGTDTQYF. Full variable domain (outside the CDR3, taken from reference TRBV18 and TRBJ2-3): NAGVMQNPRHLVRRRGQEARLRCSPMKGHSHVYWYRQLPEEGLKFMVYLQKENIIDESGMPKERFSAEFPKEGPSILRIQQVVRGDSAAYFCATRGIGTDTQYFGPGTRLTVL.

This clone was counted a few times. This chain joins TRBV4-1 and TRBJ1-1; D is perhaps TRBD1 (5 bases). Germline CDR1 MGHRA, CDR2 YSYEKL. The ends were cut back, 2 bases at V and 1 base at J, with 11 bases in the middle. The CDR3 is made up of 15 amino acids. CDR3: CASSQPDRENTEAFF. The DNA of the CDR3 is TGCGCCAGCAGCCAACCTGACAGAGAGAACACTGAAGCTTTCTTT.

V is TRBV10-3 and J is TRBJ2-7; D not resolved. The ends were cut back, 3 bases at V and 0 bases at J, with 6 bases in the middle. CDR1 is ENHRY, CDR2 SYGVKD, per germline. This CDR3 has 13 residues. The CDR3: CAISDIGSYEQYF. The CDR3 nucleotides are TGTGCCATCAGTGATATCGGCTCCTACGAGCAGTACTTC.

The chain carries TRBV27 and TRBJ2-7; 7 nucleotides align to TRBD2. V lost 1 base, J lost 2 bases, and 2 bases stayed unmatched. The V gene's germline CDR1 is MNHEY and CDR2 SMNVEV (reference sequence). This CDR3 spans 14 amino acids. This chain's CDR3 is CASSLFAGAYEQYF. As DNA, the CDR3 is TGTGCCAGCAGTTTATTTGCGGGGGCCTACGAGCAGTACTTC.

This sequence joins TRBV10-3 and TRBJ2-1; 9 positions match TRBD2. Germline CDR1 and CDR2: ENHRY and SYGVKD. The CDR3 sequence is 18 residues long. V lost 4 bases, J lost 3 bases, and 13 bases stayed unmatched. CDR3 sequence reads: CAISGPSEREVVYNEQFF. DNA of the CDR3: TGTGCCATCAGTGGACCCTCGGAGCGGGAGGTGGTCTACAATGAGCAGTTCTTC.

This sequence joins TRBV13 and TRBJ1-5, with 10 bases aligning to TRBD1. In germline, CDR1 is PRHDT, CDR2 FYEKMQ (reference sequence). V lost 4 bases to trimming and J lost 9 bases; unmatched junction nucleotides: 9. This CDR3 comprises 15 residues. The CDR3 sequence: CASSSGPGQGRPQHF. CDR3 coding DNA: TGTGCCAGCAGCTCCGGCCCGGGACAGGGGAGGCCCCAGCATTTT. The whole variable domain, remainder taken from reference TRBV13 and TRBJ1-5, is AAGVIQSPRHLIKEKRETATLKCYPIPRHDTVYWYQQGPGQDPQFLISFYEKMQSDKGSIPDRFSAQQFSDYHSELNMSSLELGDSALYFCASSSGPGQGRPQHFGDGTRLSIL.

This chain connects TRBV11-2 to TRBJ1-1, with no clear D. From germline, CDR1 is SGHAT and CDR2 FQNNGV. CDR3 length: 13 amino acids. Deletions cut 2 bases from V and 4 bases from J, with 8 bases between. Here the CDR3 reads CASSLMDSTEAFF. Written as DNA, the CDR3 is TGTGCCAGCAGCTTAATGGACTCCACTGAAGCTTTCTTT. The full variable domain, completed using reference TRBV11-2 and TRBJ1-1, is EAGVAQSPRYKIIEKRQSVAFWCNPISGHATLYWYQQILGQGPKLLIQFQNNGVVDDSQLPKDRFSAERLKGVDSTLKIQPAKLEDSAVYLCASSLMDSTEAFFGQGTRLTVV.

The rearrangement joins TRBV14 to TRBJ2-7; TRBD2 aligns across 8 bases. The CDR3 extends over 17 amino acids. V shed 1 base, J shed 0 bases, and the junction held 8 bases outside the gene matches. CDR1 is SGHDN, CDR2 FVKESK, per germline. CDR3 loop: CASSQVHLAGYSYEQYF. In DNA, the CDR3 is TGTGCCAGCAGCCAAGTTCACCTAGCGGGTTACTCCTACGAGCAGTACTTC.

The chain employs TRBV6-5 and TRBJ2-7; D call uncertain. The CDR3 covers 14 residues. The germline CDR1 and CDR2 sequences are MNHEY and SVGAGI. V lost 0 bases and J lost 6, with 12 bases in between. CDR3 sequence (DNA): TGTGCCAGCAGTTACTCGGGTGGTCCAGGCGAGCAGTACTTC. It translates to CASSYSGGPGEQYF.

The V and J genes are TRBV5-4 and TRBJ2-1; D remains unclear. Between the trimmed V and J ends, which lost 4 bases and 0 bases, there was a span of 11 bases. Germline assignment: CDR1 SGHNT and CDR2 YYREEE (reference sequence). The CDR3 has 15 residues. CDR3 nucleotides: TGTGCCAGCAGCAAAAAGAAGAGCTCCTACAATGAGCAGTTCTTC. This translates into CASSKKKSSYNEQFF.

The chain uses TRBV21-1 and TRBJ2-4; the table calls TRBD2, which could not be checked here. TRBV21-1 is a pseudogene segment. This CDR3 has 15 amino acids. CDR3 bases: TGTGCCAGCAGCACTAAAGCGGGGACCAAAAACATTCAGTACTTC. Translation: CASSTKAGTKNIQYF.

The rearrangement joins TRBV2 to TRBJ1-1, with no clear D. The CDR3 has 14 amino acids. The V gene lost 8 bases and the J gene lost 1 base, with 14 bases spanning the gap. Germline-derived CDR1 and CDR2 are SNHLY and FYNNEI. In DNA form, the CDR3 reads TGTGCCAGCGAAGGAGCCTTGGGGAACACTGAAGCTTTCTTT. Its translation is CASEGALGNTEAFF.

The chain links TRBV4-1 to TRBJ1-3, with D perhaps TRBD1 (6 bases). Trimming took 5 bases from V and 2 from J, leaving 10 bases between them. CDR1 MGHRA and CDR2 YSYEKL come from the germline V gene. The CDR3 contains 14 residues. CDR3 protein: CASSYRDPGNTIYF. The CDR3 bases are TGCGCCAGCAGCTACAGGGACCCTGGAAACACCATATATTTT.

V usage is TRBV29-1 and J usage is TRBJ1-2; 7 nucleotides agree with TRBD1. V shed 5 bases, J shed 6 bases, and the junction held 18 bases outside the gene matches. The CDR3 covers 16 residues. CDR1 and CDR2 (germline): SQVTM, ANQGSEA. The DNA of the CDR3 is TGCAGCGTTTGGTACCGACGACAGGGCTTTTATGATGGCTACACCTTC. Translating it yields CSVWYRRQGFYDGYTF. The full variable domain, completed using reference TRBV29-1 and TRBJ1-2, is SAVISQKPSRDICQRGTSLTIQCQVDSQVTMMFWYRQQPGQSLTLIATANQGSEATYESGFVIDKFPISRPNLTFSTLTVSNMSPEDSSIYLCSVWYRRQGFYDGYTFGSGTRLTVV.

This chain joins TRBV28 and TRBJ1-2; the D is unclear. Germline V gene sequence: CDR1 MDHEN, CDR2 SYDVKM. Trimming removed 6 bases from V and 4 bases from J, with 9 bases in between. The length of the CDR3 is 12 residues. The CDR3 here is CASREAPYGYTF. The CDR3 bases are TGTGCCAGCAGGGAAGCGCCCTATGGCTACACCTTC.